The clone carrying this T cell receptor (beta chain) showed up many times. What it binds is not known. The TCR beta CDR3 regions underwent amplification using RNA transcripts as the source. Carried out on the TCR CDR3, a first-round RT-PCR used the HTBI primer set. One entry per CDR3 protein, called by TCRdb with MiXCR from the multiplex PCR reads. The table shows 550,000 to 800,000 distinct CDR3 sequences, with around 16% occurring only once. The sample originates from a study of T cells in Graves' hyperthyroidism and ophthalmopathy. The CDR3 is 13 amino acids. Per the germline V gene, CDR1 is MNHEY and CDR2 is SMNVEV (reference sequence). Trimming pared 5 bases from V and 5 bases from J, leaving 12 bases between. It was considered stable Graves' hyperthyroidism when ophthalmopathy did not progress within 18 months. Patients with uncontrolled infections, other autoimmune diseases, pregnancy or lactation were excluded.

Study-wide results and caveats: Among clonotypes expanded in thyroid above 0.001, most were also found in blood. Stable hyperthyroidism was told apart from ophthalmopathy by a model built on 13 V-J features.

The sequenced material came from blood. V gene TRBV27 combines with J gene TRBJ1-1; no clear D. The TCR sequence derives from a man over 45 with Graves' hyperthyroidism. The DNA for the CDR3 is TGTGCCAGCAGTGCGAACAGTGGTACTGAAGCTTTCTTT. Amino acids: CASSANSGTEAFF.